These T cell receptor beta chains were read from a single sample in a study of blood T cell repertoires in COVID-19. TCRdb's table, derived via immunoSEQ multiplex PCR, lists solely in-frame clones and lacks some. This table holds 250,000 to 300,000 clones, about nine tenths found once. Material: peripheral blood. These receptors were taken from a woman in her twenties or thirties with COVID-19, enrolled during active disease. Both conserved end residues are part of each CDR3. D genes are given only for firm matches.

TRBV5-4	TRBJ1-2	-	CASSQVIGSGYTF
TRBV7-2	TRBJ1-2	-	CASSSGAFGYGYTF
TRBV2	TRBJ1-3	-	CASILGQNSGNTIYF
TRBV30	TRBJ1-4	-	CAWSVGSLMEKLFF
TRBV7-9	TRBJ2-7	-	CASSPRDKMYEQYF
TRBV2	TRBJ1-1	-	CASRNGLMNTEAFF
TRBV28	TRBJ2-6	-	CASTLSGANVLTF
TRBV6-2/TRBV6-3	TRBJ1-1	-	CASSLLYFDKNTEAFF
TRBV12-5	TRBJ2-3	TRBD2	CASGGGVAQYF
TRBV2	TRBJ2-3	TRBD2	CASRRTSGSTDTQYF
TRBV19	TRBJ2-2	-	CASSIVGTGELFF
TRBV2	TRBJ1-1	TRBD1	CASSEAIGRGIYTEAFF
TRBV10-3	TRBJ2-1	TRBD2	CAISGGGRRDEQFF
TRBV6-2/TRBV6-3	TRBJ2-7	TRBD2	CASSYTPGTRHYEQYF
TRBV9	TRBJ2-1	-	CASSAPAGPTLDEQFF
TRBV6-6	TRBJ1-6	-	CASSYGGSSSPLHF
TRBV4-2	TRBJ2-5	-	CASSQVGGGETQYF
TRBV23-1	TRBJ2-3	TRBD2	CASSQPSGSTDTQYF
TRBV2	TRBJ1-5	-	CASSVLNNQPQHF
TRBV6-2/TRBV6-3	TRBJ2-2	-	CASSYSLTGELFF
TRBV5-6	TRBJ2-5	TRBD2	CASGGRLAGETQYF
TRBV14	TRBJ2-3	-	CASSHQAGLGTDTQYF
TRBV10-2	TRBJ2-1	TRBD2	CASSPGLATYNEQFF
TRBV19	TRBJ2-7	TRBD1	CASSIGTGPYEQYF
TRBV3-1/TRBV3-2	TRBJ2-1	TRBD2	CASSQRAASGRNEQFF
TRBV6-6	TRBJ1-1	-	CASSLPGHNTEAFF
TRBV27	TRBJ1-6	-	CASSYSYNSPLHF
TRBV6-6	TRBJ2-3	TRBD2	CASSYPATSDNTQYF
TRBV5-6	TRBJ2-7	-	CASSLAEAEQYF
TRBV7-9	TRBJ2-1	-	CASSSPAGLYNEQFF
TRBV2	TRBJ1-1	-	CASLGRAGGTEAFF
TRBV9	TRBJ1-1	-	CASSAREATEAFF
TRBV24-1	TRBJ2-1	-	CATSDLAEPGAIDNEQFF
TRBV6-5	TRBJ1-2	-	CASRRGRESGYTF
TRBV11-2	TRBJ2-1	TRBD2	CASSLLAGPQSSYNEQFF
TRBV28	TRBJ2-5	-	CASNRQGTQYF
TRBV28	TRBJ1-2	TRBD1	CAGRDSYGYTF
TRBV2	TRBJ1-4	-	CASSVGGEKLFF
TRBV5-6	TRBJ2-3	TRBD2	CASAHRGSSTDTQYF
TRBV4-1	TRBJ1-5	TRBD1	CASSQAQGRDQPQHF
TRBV6-1	TRBJ1-2	-	CASSEYLTVLNYGYTF
TRBV11-2	TRBJ1-2	-	CASSPSPGYLNYGYTF
TRBV5-1	TRBJ1-1	-	CASSLRGDKTEAFF
TRBV30	TRBJ1-6	-	CAWSFKTTDYNSPLHF
TRBV19	TRBJ2-7	-	CASSKDTSSYEQYF
TRBV2	TRBJ1-5	TRBD1	CASSLPGTGYNQPQHF
TRBV19	TRBJ2-7	TRBD2	CASSIYGLVGEQYF
TRBV27	TRBJ2-1	-	CASNSVVYNEQFF
TRBV6-5	TRBJ1-2	TRBD1	CASSKLQGAGYGYTF